This T cell receptor (beta chain) stems from a study of regulatory T cells in long-lasting Graves disease. Study as a whole: Newly diagnosed Graves' patients had taken antithyroid drugs under 3 months.

There are many counts of this clonotype. With iRepertoire HTBI primers and Arm-PCR of CDR3 regions, TCR beta libraries were built. One entry per CDR3 protein, called by TCRdb with MiXCR from the multiplex PCR reads. This table has about 540,000 distinct CDR3 sequences, 13% appearing once. Time point in this sample: newly diagnosed GD, antithyroid drugs for less than 3 months. Making the TCR library involved RNA that had been extracted from PBMCs. These same data were also listed under a study on T cells in Graves' hyperthyroidism and ophthalmopathy. That investigation notes: Initially, a first-round RT-PCR of the TCR CDR3 employed the HTBI primer set.

Specimen: peripheral blood mononuclear cells (PBMCs), collected at new diagnosis, from a patient treated with antithyroid drugs. The sequence was obtained from a man between 25 and 39 years old with Graves disease.

The CDR3 sequence is CASSLDESRDWTYEQYF. The CDR3 region has the DNA TGTGCCAGCAGCTTAGATGAAAGCCGGGACTGGACCTACGAGCAGTACTTC. The chain has TRBV11-2 and TRBJ2-7, with D perhaps TRBD2 (6 bases). Germline lookup yields CDR1 SGHAT and CDR2 FQNNGV. The CDR3 is made up of 17 amino acids. Trimming removed 0 bases from V and 2 bases from J, with 17 bases in between. Together with reference TRBV11-2 and TRBJ2-7, the CDR3 gives the full variable domain: EAGVAQSPRYKIIEKRQSVAFWCNPISGHATLYWYQQILGQGPKLLIQFQNNGVVDDSQLPKDRFSAERLKGVDSTLKIQPAKLEDSAVYLCASSLDESRDWTYEQYFGPGTRLTVT.